This T cell receptor (beta chain) appears in the sequencing data of a study of cytomegalovirus exposure and HLA in healthy donors. General study points: Earlier analysis looked at TCR beta V segments, and most were productive about 87% or about 30% of the time. A later look showed TCR association rates differing by HLA locus, highest for DRB1 and lowest for HLA-C. There were 150 or so TCR beta chains listed as cytomegalovirus-associated.

On this clone itself: Its specificity is not known.

Germline V gives CDR1 SEHNR, CDR2 FQNEAQ (reference sequence). Trimming removed 1 base at V and 0 bases at J, with 4 bases between. This CDR3 comprises 14 residues. With 60 Vbeta and 13 Jbeta primers, the PCR was carried out. Only in-frame clones appear in the TCRdb table, and some are missing; sequencing was by immunoSEQ multiplex PCR. The repertoire holds around 140,000 clones, with roughly four fifths as singletons. This TCR derives from a man younger than 45 in good health and CMV-seropositive. The V call is TRBV7-9, the J call TRBJ1-3; D remains unclear. The sample taken for sequencing was PBMCs. The CDR3 DNA sequence: TGTGCCAGCAGCTTAGACAGCTCTGGAAACACCATATATTTT. It yields the protein CASSLDSSGNTIYF.